Below, 14 T cell receptor beta chains from the same sample are listed, as sequenced in a study of regulatory T cells in long-lasting Graves disease. CDR3-region Arm-PCR and iRepertoire HTBI primers produced the TCR beta libraries. Each CDR3 protein gets one entry after TCRdb re-called the multiplex PCR reads with MiXCR. The table lists over 650,000 distinct CDR3 sequences, around 30% of them singletons. This sample's time point: persistent/refractory GD, antithyroid drugs over 5 years with positive TRAb. Extracted RNA from PBMCs served as the source of the TCR library. The source material was peripheral blood mononuclear cells (PBMCs), sampled when the disease was refractory, from a patient treated with antithyroid drugs. The receptors were sampled from a female donor with Graves disease.

This clonotype occurred a few times. V and J are TRBV5-5 and TRBJ1-5, with D tentatively TRBD1 (6 bases). Germline CDR1 is SGHKS and CDR2 is YYEKEE (reference sequence). The V gene lost 2 bases and the J gene lost 5 bases, with 11 bases spanning the gap. CDR3 size: 14 residues. The DNA of the CDR3 is TGTGCCAGCAGCTTAGCGGCAGGGGATCAGCCCCAGCATTTT. Protein: CASSLAAGDQPQHF.

This clonotype was recorded a few times. V is TRBV6-1 and J is TRBJ2-4; tentatively, D is TRBD1 (5 bases). V was cut by 6 bases and J by 2 bases, with 14 bases left in between. CDR3 length: 15 amino acids. Per germline, CDR1 MNHNS and CDR2 SASEGT. CDR3 sequence reads: CASRFTQETKNIQYF. As DNA, the CDR3 is TGTGCCAGCAGATTCACACAGGAGACCAAAAACATTCAGTACTTC.

This clonotype turned up a few times. The chain recombines TRBV5-1 with TRBJ1-1; no clear D gene. Germline CDR1 SGHRS, CDR2 YFSETQ. The CDR3 spans 13 residues. The V end lost 4 bases, the J end lost 0 bases, and 7 bases lay between the germline ends. CDR3 sequence: CASSVRLNTEAFF. The DNA for the CDR3 is TGCGCCAGCAGCGTGAGGTTGAACACTGAAGCTTTCTTT. The full variable domain, in which reference TRBV5-1 and TRBJ1-1 provide the parts outside the CDR3, is KAGVTQTPRYLIKTRGQQVTLSCSPISGHRSVSWYQQTPGQGLQFLFEYFSETQRNKGNFPGRFSGRQFSNSRSEMNVSTLELGDSALYLCASSVRLNTEAFFGQGTRLTVV.

This clonotype occurred a few times. The chain has TRBV25-1 and TRBJ1-6; D not certain. CDR1 is MGHDK and CDR2 is SYGVNS in the germline V gene. V lost 4 bases and J 8 bases, leaving 9 bases between the germline ends. The CDR3 consists of 13 residues. The CDR3 loop reads CASSALPDSPLHF. CDR3 sequence (DNA): TGTGCCAGCAGTGCTCTCCCTGATTCACCCCTCCACTTT.

This clonotype occurred many times. The gene calls are TRBV2 and TRBJ1-2, with D unclear. From germline, CDR1 is SNHLY and CDR2 FYNNEI. V was cut by 6 bases and J by 8 bases, with 16 bases left in between. This CDR3 region has 13 residues. The chain's CDR3 is CASSEAVGLGYTF. CDR3 bases: TGTGCCAGCAGCGAGGCTGTCGGTTTGGGCTACACCTTC.

The chain is built from TRBV28 and TRBJ2-1; 7 bases are shared with TRBD2. The length of the CDR3 is 13 residues. Germline V gene sequence: CDR1 MDHEN, CDR2 SYDVKM. V lost 3 bases to trimming and J lost 12 bases; unmatched junction nucleotides: 8. CDR3 DNA: TGTGCCAGCAGTTTGAGGGGCGGGGGAGCGCAGTTCTTC. The encoded protein is CASSLRGGGAQFF. Full variable domain (outside the CDR3, taken from reference TRBV28 and TRBJ2-1): DVKVTQSSRYLVKRTGEKVFLECVQDMDHENMFWYRQDPGLGLRLIYFSYDVKMKEKGDIPEGYSVSREKKERFSLILESASTNQTSMYLCASSLRGGGAQFFGPGTRLTVL.

CDR3 bases: TGTGCCAGTAGTGCCCTGCGGAGGGACAGGAGGATACTCTATGGCTACACCTTC. Translated, it gives CASSALRRDRRILYGYTF. The chain joins TRBV19 to TRBJ1-2, with 8 bases that match TRBD1. Germline V gene lookup returns CDR1 LNHDA and CDR2 SQIVND (reference sequence). Losses at the gene ends were 5 bases for V and 4 bases for J; bases not matched to a gene: 18. The CDR3 runs 18 residues.

This clonotype was detected many times. The chain recombines TRBV2 with TRBJ1-3; D is ambiguous. Germline V gene lookup returns CDR1 SNHLY and CDR2 FYNNEI. CDR3 size: 14 residues. Trimming stripped 1 base from V and 0 bases from J, with 4 bases between. CDR3 coding DNA: TGTGCCAGCAGTGAAGGCGCCTCTGGAAACACCATATATTTT. Its protein is CASSEGASGNTIYF.

This clonotype showed up just a few times. The chain is built from TRBV30 and TRBJ1-5; TRBD1 is a possible D gene (6 bases). CDR1 and CDR2 (germline): GTSNPN, SVGIG (reference sequence). Trimming took 3 bases from V and 4 from J, leaving 13 bases between them. CDR3 length: 14 amino acids. The CDR3 here is CAWRGAGRNQPQHF. CDR3 DNA: TGTGCCTGGAGGGGGGCAGGGAGGAATCAGCCCCAGCATTTT.

This chain joins TRBV7-9 and TRBJ2-7, with 10 bases aligning to TRBD2. Germline V CDR1 and CDR2: SEHNR, FQNEAQ (reference sequence). The CDR3 is made up of 16 amino acids. The V segment lost 3 bases and the J segment 0 bases; nucleotides outside the gene matches: 5. CDR3 coding DNA: TGTGCCAGCAGCTTGACTAGCGGGTATCACTCCTACGAGCAGTACTTC. This translates into CASSLTSGYHSYEQYF. Drawing the rest from reference TRBV7-9 and TRBJ2-7, the complete variable domain is DTGVSQNPRHKITKRGQNVTFRCDPISEHNRLYWYRQTLGQGPEFLTYFQNEAQLEKSRLLSDRFSAERPKGSFSTLEIQRTEQGDSAMYLCASSLTSGYHSYEQYFGPGTRLTVT.

The V gene is TRBV6-2 or TRBV6-3, the J gene TRBJ1-5, with 7 bases matching TRBD1. Trimming removed 4 bases from V and 7 bases from J; junction bases left unmatched: 4. The length of the CDR3 is 13 residues. Germline CDR1 reads MNHEY; CDR2 reads SVGEGT. The CDR3 DNA reads TGTGCCAGCAGTTCGACAGGGTCGCAGCCCCAGCATTTT. Protein sequence: CASSSTGSQPQHF.

The gene calls are TRBV6-1 and TRBJ1-5; 7 nucleotides match TRBD1. The CDR3 covers 15 residues. J was trimmed by 9 bases and V by 4 bases; bases with no gene match: 12. Germline CDR1 is MNHNS and CDR2 is SASEGT. The CDR3, as DNA: TGTGCCAGCAGTGGGGCGAGGACAGGATCTTGGCCCCAGCATTTT. Protein: CASSGARTGSWPQHF.

This clonotype was counted a few times. V gene TRBV29-1 combines with J gene TRBJ1-6; D remains unclear. The germline CDR1 and CDR2 sequences are SQVTM and ANQGSEA. V dropped 5 bases and J dropped 7 bases, with 12 bases sitting between them. The CDR3 totals 13 residues. DNA of the CDR3: TGCAGCGTTAGACCTTATCAGAATTCACCCCTCCACTTT. Amino acid sequence: CSVRPYQNSPLHF.

This clonotype was recorded many times. This chain joins TRBV7-3 and TRBJ2-5; 9 bases map to TRBD2. Losses at the gene ends were 2 bases for V and 4 bases for J; bases not matched to a gene: 5. Per the germline V gene, CDR1 is SGHTA and CDR2 is FQGTGA. The CDR3 contains 15 residues. CDR3 amino acids: CASSLEGLARETQYF. CDR3 nucleotide sequence: TGTGCCAGCAGCTTAGAGGGACTAGCACGAGAGACCCAGTACTTC.